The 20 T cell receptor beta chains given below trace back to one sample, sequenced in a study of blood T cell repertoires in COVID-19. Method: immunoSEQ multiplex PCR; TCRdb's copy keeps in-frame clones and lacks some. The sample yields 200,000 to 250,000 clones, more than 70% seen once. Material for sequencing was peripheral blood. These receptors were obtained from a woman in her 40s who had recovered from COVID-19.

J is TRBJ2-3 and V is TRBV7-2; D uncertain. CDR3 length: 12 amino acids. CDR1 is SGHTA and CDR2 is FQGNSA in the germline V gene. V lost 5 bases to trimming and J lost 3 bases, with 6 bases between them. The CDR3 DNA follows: TGTGCCAGCAGCGCGGATACAGATACGCAGTATTTT. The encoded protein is CASSADTDTQYF.

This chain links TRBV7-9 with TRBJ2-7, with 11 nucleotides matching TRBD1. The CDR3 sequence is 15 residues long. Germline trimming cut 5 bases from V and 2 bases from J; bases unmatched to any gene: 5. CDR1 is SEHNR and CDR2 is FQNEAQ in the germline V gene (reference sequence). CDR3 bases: TGTGCCAGCAGCCCAGGACAGGGGGCTACCTACGAGCAGTACTTC. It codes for CASSPGQGATYEQYF.

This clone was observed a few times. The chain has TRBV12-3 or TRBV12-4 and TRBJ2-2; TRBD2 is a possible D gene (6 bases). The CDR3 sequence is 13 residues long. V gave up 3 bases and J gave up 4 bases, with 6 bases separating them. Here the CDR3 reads CASSLGGTGELFF. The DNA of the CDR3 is TGTGCCAGCAGTTTGGGGGGCACCGGGGAGCTGTTTTTT.

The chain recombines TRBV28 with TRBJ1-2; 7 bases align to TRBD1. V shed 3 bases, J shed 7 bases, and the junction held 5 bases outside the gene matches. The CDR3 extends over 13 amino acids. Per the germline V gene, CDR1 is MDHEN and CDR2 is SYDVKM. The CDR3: CASSFDRVGGYTF. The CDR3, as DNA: TGTGCCAGCAGTTTCGACAGGGTAGGTGGCTACACCTTC.

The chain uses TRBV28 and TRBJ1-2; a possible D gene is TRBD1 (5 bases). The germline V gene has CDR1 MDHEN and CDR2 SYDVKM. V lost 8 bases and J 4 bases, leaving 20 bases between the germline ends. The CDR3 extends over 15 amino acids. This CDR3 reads CASLGARGTPYGYTF. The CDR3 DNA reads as TGTGCCAGCTTAGGGGCCCGAGGTACACCCTATGGCTACACCTTC.

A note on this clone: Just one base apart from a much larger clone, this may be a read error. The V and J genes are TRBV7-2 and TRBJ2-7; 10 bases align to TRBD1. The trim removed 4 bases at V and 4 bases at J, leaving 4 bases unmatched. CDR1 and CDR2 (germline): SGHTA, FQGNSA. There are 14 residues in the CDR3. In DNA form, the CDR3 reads TGTGCCAGCAGCTACCGGGACAGGGGTTACGAGCAGTACTTC. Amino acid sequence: CASSYRDRGYEQYF. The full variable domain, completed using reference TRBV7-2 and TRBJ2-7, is GAGVSQSPSNKVTEKGKDVELRCDPISGHTALYWYRQSLGQGLEFLIYFQGNSAPDKSGLPSDRFSAERTGGSVSTLTIQRTQQEDSAVYLCASSYRDRGYEQYFGPGTRLTVT.

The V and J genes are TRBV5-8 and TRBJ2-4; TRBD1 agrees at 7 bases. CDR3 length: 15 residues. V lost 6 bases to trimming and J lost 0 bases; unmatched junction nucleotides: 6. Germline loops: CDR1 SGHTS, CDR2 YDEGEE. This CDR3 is CASNTGAVAKNIQYF. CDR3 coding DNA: TGTGCCAGCAACACAGGGGCCGTAGCCAAAAACATTCAGTACTTC.

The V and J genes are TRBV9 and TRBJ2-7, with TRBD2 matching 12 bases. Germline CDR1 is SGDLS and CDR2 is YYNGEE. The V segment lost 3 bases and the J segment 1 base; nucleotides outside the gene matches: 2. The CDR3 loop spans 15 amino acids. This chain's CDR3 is CASSAGLAGSYEQYF. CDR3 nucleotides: TGTGCCAGCAGCGCCGGACTAGCGGGGTCCTACGAGCAGTACTTC.

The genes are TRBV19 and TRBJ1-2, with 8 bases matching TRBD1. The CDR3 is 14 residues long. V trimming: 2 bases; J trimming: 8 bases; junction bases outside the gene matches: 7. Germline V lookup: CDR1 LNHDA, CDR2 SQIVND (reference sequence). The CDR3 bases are TGTGCCAGTAGTATACCAGGACAGGGTAGAGGCTACACCTTC. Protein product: CASSIPGQGRGYTF.

CDR3 sequence reads: CASSELAGGYNEQFF. CDR3 DNA: TGTGCCAGCAGTGAACTAGCGGGGGGGTACAATGAGCAGTTCTTC. This chain connects TRBV25-1 to TRBJ2-1; 12 bases align to TRBD2. The trim removed 2 bases at V and 4 bases at J, leaving 0 bases unmatched. CDR3 size: 15 residues. Germline CDR1 MGHDK, CDR2 SYGVNS.

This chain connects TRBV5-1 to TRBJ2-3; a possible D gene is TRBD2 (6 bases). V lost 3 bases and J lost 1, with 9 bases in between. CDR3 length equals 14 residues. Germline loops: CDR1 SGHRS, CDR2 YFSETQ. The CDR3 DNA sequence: TGCGCCAGCAGCTGGGGGACTCGCACAGATACGCAGTATTTT. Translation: CASSWGTRTDTQYF.

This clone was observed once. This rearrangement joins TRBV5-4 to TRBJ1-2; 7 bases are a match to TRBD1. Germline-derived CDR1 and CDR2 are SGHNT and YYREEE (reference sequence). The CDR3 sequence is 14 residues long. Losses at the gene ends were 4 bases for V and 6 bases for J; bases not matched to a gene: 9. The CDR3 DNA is TGTGCCAGCAGCCTCCGACAGGGAGTGGATGGCTACACCTTC. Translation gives CASSLRQGVDGYTF.

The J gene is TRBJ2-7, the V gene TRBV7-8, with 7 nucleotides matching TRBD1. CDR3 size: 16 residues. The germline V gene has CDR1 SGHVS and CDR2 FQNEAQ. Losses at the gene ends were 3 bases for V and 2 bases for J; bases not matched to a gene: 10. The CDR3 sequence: CASSFSGQRPPYEQYF. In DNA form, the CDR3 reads TGTGCCAGCAGCTTCTCGGGACAGCGTCCCCCCTACGAGCAGTACTTC.

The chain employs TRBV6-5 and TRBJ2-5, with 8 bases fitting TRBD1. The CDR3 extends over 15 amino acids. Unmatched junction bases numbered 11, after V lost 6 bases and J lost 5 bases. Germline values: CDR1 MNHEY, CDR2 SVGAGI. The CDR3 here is CASRLLWTGQETQYF. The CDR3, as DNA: TGTGCCAGCAGGCTACTTTGGACAGGGCAGGAGACCCAGTACTTC.

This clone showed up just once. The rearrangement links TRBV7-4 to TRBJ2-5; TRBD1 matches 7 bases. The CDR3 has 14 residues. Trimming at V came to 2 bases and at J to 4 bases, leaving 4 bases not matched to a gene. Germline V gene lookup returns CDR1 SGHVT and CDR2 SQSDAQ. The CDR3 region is CASSLRRGRETQYF. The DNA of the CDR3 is TGTGCCAGCAGCTTACGCAGGGGGAGAGAGACCCAGTACTTC.

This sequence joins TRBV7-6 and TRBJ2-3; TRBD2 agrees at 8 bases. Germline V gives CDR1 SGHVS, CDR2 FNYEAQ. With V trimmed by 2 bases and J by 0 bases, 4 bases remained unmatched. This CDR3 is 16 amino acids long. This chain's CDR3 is CASSLFGGGSTDTQYF. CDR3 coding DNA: TGTGCCAGCAGCTTATTTGGCGGGGGGAGCACAGATACGCAGTATTTT.

In nucleotides, the CDR3 is TGTGCCTGGATACAGTACACCTATGGCTACACCTTC. Amino acid sequence: CAWIQYTYGYTF. This chain connects TRBV30 to TRBJ1-2; D remains unclear. V lost 4 bases and J 4 bases, leaving 10 bases between the germline ends. The CDR3 length is 12 residues. The germline CDR1 and CDR2 sequences are GTSNPN and SVGIG (reference sequence).

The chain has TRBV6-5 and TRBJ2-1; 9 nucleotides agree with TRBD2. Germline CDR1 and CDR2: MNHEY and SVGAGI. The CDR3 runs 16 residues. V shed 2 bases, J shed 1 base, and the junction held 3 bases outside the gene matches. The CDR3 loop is CASSYALAGSYNEQFF. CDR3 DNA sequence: TGTGCCAGCAGTTACGCCCTAGCGGGGTCCTACAATGAGCAGTTCTTC.

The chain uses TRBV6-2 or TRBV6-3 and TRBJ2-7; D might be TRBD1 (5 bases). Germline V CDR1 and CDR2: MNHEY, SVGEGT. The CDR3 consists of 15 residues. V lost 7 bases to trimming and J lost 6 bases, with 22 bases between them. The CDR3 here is CASTPRWGHEREQYF. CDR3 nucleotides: TGTGCCAGCACCCCTCGGTGGGGCCACGAGCGCGAGCAGTACTTC.

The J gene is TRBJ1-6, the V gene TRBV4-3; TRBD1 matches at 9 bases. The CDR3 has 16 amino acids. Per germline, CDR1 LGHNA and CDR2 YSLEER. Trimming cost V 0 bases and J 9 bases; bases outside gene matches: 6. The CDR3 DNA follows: TGCGCCAGCAGCCAAGAATTTACAGGGGGCTTTTCACCCCTCCACTTT. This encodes CASSQEFTGGFSPLHF.